This T cell receptor (beta chain) was recovered during a study of siplizumab effects on memory and regulatory T cells. Data came from immunoSEQ multiplex PCR; TCRdb stores just in-frame clones and leaves some out. The data show tens of thousands of clones, with approximately 94% seen just once and 6.5% held by the top ten. The V gene's germline CDR1 is LGHNA and CDR2 YSLEER. CDR3 length: 15 amino acids. Trimming pared 0 bases from V and 4 bases from J, leaving 13 bases between. Only one count was recorded for this clone. This receptor was obtained from a human donor in good health. The sequenced material came from CD8+ T cells sorted from blood. The genes are TRBV4-3 and TRBJ2-7, with D perhaps TRBD2 (6 bases). The CDR3 region has the DNA TGCGCCAGCAGCCAAGAGTTAGCGGCGCGGTACGAGCAGTACTTC. Translated: CASSQELAARYEQYF.